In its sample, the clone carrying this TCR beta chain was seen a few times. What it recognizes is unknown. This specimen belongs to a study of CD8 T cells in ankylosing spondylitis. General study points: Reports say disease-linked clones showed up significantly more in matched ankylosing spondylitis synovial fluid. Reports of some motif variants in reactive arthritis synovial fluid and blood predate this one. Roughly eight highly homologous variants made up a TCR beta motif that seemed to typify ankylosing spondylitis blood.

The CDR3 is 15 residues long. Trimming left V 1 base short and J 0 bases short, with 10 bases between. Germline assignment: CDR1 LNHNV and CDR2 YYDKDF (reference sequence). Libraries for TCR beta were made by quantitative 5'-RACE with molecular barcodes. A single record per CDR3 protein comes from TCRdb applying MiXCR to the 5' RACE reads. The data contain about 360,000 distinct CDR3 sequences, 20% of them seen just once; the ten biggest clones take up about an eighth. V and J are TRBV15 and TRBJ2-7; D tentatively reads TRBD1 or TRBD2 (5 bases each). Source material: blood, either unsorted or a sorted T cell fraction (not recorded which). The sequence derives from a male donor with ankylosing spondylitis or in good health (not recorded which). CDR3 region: CATSRVGGNSYEQYF. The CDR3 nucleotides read TGTGCCACCAGCAGAGTTGGGGGAAACTCCTACGAGCAGTACTTC. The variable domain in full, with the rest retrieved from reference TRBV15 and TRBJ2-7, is DAMVIQNPRYQVTQFGKPVTLSCSQTLNHNVMYWYQQKSSQAPKLLFHYYDKDFNNEADTPDNFQSRRPNTSFCFLDIRSPGLGDTAMYLCATSRVGGNSYEQYFGPGTRLTVT.